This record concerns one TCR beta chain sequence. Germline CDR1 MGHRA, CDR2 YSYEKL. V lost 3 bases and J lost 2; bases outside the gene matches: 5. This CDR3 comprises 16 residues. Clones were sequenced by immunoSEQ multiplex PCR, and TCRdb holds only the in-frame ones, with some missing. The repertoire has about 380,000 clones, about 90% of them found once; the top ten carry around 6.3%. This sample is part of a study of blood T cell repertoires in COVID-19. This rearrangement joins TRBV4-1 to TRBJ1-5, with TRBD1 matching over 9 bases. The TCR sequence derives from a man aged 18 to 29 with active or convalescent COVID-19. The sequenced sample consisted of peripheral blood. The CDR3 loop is CASSQIQGAGNQPQHF. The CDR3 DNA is TGCGCCAGCAGCCAGATACAGGGGGCAGGCAATCAGCCCCAGCATTTT.